This TCR beta chain derives from a study of post-analysis software for immune sequencing data (dated by TCRdb to the mid-2010s). Concerning the study at large: Recorded disease courses included relapsing-remitting, secondary progressive and progressive-relapsing multiple sclerosis, with some patients lacking subtype annotation. The patient repertoires were compared against about a dozen previously published healthy control repertoires obtained from donors aged roughly 6 to 25 years. A subset of samples was prepared in parallel using single-end sample barcoding, then pooled and co-amplified after Illumina adapter ligation.

The time point label, read with the paper, signifies: second blood draw from one MS patient after hematopoietic stem cell transplantation. To demonstrate the VDJtools post-analysis software, TCR beta repertoires were profiled from the peripheral blood of 10 to 15 young patients with multiple sclerosis. The multiple sclerosis patients were children and adolescents between roughly 6 and 15 years of age. General conclusions and limits of the study: The multiple sclerosis patient group was slightly younger than the control group. Direct clustering with F measure showed strong co-clustering of samples prepared in the same batch, prompting a batch-effect correction. Significantly higher frequencies in patients than in controls were found for several TRBV segments, including TRBV5-6, TRBV5-1 and TRBV20-1. Significantly lower normalized Chao1 diversity was found in multiple sclerosis patients than in controls, suggesting substantial peripheral T-cell clonal expansion.

The library was prepared using PCR. The sequencing machine was an Illumina HiSeq 2500. Unique molecular identifiers were incorporated into TCR beta cDNA libraries to reduce PCR and sequencing biases. Per 1 to 10 million input T cells, some 500,000 cDNA molecules were obtained, such that each molecule approximated one T cell. The patient libraries were prepared and sequenced with the same protocol used for the earlier healthy control dataset. Samples belonging to the same batch were prepared together, multiplexed and sequenced on a shared HiSeq lane. The study's own analysis went as follows. Raw barcoded reads were processed with MIGEC, and single-read molecular identifier groups were discarded before consensus assembly and CDR3 extraction. VDJtools was used for post-analysis of the clonotype tables, and diversity was normalized by down-sampling every dataset to the size of the smallest sample. Repertoire overlap clustering matched CDR3 amino acid but not nucleotide sequences to correct batch-related cross-sample contamination. In-frame beta chains were kept once TCRdb had trimmed the public reads at Q25 with fastp and called clones with MiXCR. Merged by CDR3 protein, the rows form single entries marked with the most common genes and DNA. TCRdb's processing, not the authors' own work, is the source of the V and J calls. The sample table contains about 160,000 distinct CDR3 sequences; only one count was recorded for 35% to 40% of them. The top ten clones comprise about 26% of the sample.

This clonotype has just a few counts. Its recognized antigen is unknown. One base away there is no much larger clone; base qualities are not given. The germline V gene yields SGHNT for CDR1 and YENEEA for CDR2. Trimming costs V 4 bases and J 8 bases, and their ends lie 19 bases apart. Including cysteine and phenylalanine, the CDR3 has 15 amino acids. Just CDR3 DNA is preserved here, 45 bases in frame from base 1. The sample here was blood, taken after autologous hematopoietic stem cell transplantation. This TCR derives from a girl aged 5 to 17 with multiple sclerosis. Donor details come from another sample of the same person, matched by shared clones. This receptor chain uses TRBV11-3 and TRBJ2-3; the D gene assignment is ambiguous. The CDR3 in this case is CASSSRDKFGGTQYF. The sequenced DNA is TGTGCCAGCAGCTCGCGAGACAAGTTCGGCGGTACGCAGTATTTT. The variable domain in full, with residues beyond the CDR3 obtained from the reference TRBV11-3 and TRBJ2-3 genes, is EAGVVQSPRYKIIEKKQPVAFWCNPISGHNTLYWYLQNLGQGPELLIRYENEEAVDDSQLPKDRFSAERLKGVDSTLKIQPAELGDSAVYLCASSSRDKFGGTQYFGPGTRLTVL.